The 6 T cell receptor beta chains listed next were all sequenced from one sample in a study of sequential checkpoint blockade in melanoma. Produced via immunoSEQ multiplex PCR; TCRdb's table is partial and in-frame only. Found here are around 15,000 clones, around 48% of them singletons; the top ten hold around 15%. Treatment noted: randomized to nivolumab then ipilimumab (arm A) or the reverse (arm B). The source material was CD8+ T cells sorted from blood (inferred from file names), sampled from a patient given nivolumab and ipilimumab in sequence. These TCRs come from a human donor with melanoma.

The chain links TRBV7-9 to TRBJ2-4, with TRBD1 identical over 12 bases. The length of the CDR3 is 14 residues. In germline, CDR1 is SEHNR, CDR2 FQNEAQ (reference sequence). Trimming at V came to 3 bases and at J to 8 bases, leaving 2 bases not matched to a gene. The CDR3 nucleotides are TGTGCCAGCAGCTTCCGGGACAGGGGGCACATTCAGTACTTC. Protein: CASSFRDRGHIQYF.

The chain couples TRBV5-4 to TRBJ1-1, with 9 bases that match TRBD1. Trimming removed 4 bases from V and 4 bases from J; junction bases left unmatched: 8. CDR1 is SGHNT and CDR2 is YYREEE in the germline V gene (reference sequence). This CDR3 spans 15 amino acids. The CDR3 protein is CASSVWTGVATEAFF. The CDR3 bases are TGTGCCAGCAGCGTATGGACAGGGGTGGCCACTGAAGCTTTCTTT.

The chain is built from TRBV6-6 and TRBJ1-5, with TRBD1 matching over 7 bases. Unmatched junction bases numbered 4, after V lost 5 bases and J lost 0 bases. CDR3 size: 15 residues. Per the germline V gene, CDR1 is MNHNY and CDR2 is SVGAGI (reference sequence). The CDR3 DNA sequence: TGTGCCAGCAGTCCTACAGGGGATAGCAATCAGCCCCAGCATTTT. It translates to CASSPTGDSNQPQHF.

The chain links TRBV2 to TRBJ2-5; no firm D call. The V end lost 8 bases, the J end lost 0 bases, and 10 bases lay between the germline ends. CDR1 SNHLY and CDR2 FYNNEI come from the germline V gene. The CDR3 has 13 amino acids. The CDR3 nucleotides read TGTGCCAGCCCCTTGCTAAACCAAGAGACCCAGTACTTC. Protein: CASPLLNQETQYF. Full variable domain (outside the CDR3, taken from reference TRBV2 and TRBJ2-5): EPEVTQTPSHQVTQMGQEVILRCVPISNHLYFYWYRQILGQKVEFLVSFYNNEISEKSEIFDDQFSVERPDGSNFTLKIRSTKLEDSAMYFCASPLLNQETQYFGPGTRLLVL.

This clone was observed a handful of times. The CDR3, as DNA: TGTGCCAGTAGGTCGGGGTGGACAGATACGCAGTATTTT. As protein: CASRSGWTDTQYF. This rearrangement joins TRBV7-6 to TRBJ2-3; maybe TRBD2 (5 bases). CDR1 SGHVS and CDR2 FNYEAQ come from the germline V gene. Trimming left V 9 bases short and J 3 bases short, with 13 bases between. The CDR3 length is 13 residues.

The chain is built from TRBV9 and TRBJ1-2; unclear D gene. The CDR3 loop spans 15 amino acids. The V gene lost 2 bases and the J gene lost 4 bases, with 15 bases spanning the gap. Germline-derived CDR1 and CDR2 are SGDLS and YYNGEE. The CDR3 reads CASSVSQNPFYGYTF. CDR3 coding DNA: TGTGCCAGCAGCGTGTCCCAGAACCCTTTCTATGGCTACACCTTC.